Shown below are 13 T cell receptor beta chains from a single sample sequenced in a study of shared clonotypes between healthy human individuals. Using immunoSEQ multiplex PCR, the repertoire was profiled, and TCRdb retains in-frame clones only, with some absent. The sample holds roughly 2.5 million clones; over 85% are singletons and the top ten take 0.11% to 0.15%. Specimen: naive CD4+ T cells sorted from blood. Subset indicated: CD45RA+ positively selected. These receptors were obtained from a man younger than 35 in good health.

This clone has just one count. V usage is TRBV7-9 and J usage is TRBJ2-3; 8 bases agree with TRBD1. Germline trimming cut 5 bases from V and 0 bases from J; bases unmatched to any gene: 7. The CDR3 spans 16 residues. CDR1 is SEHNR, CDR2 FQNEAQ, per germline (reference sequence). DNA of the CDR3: TGTGCCAGCAGCCGATCGGACAGGGCGAGCACAGATACGCAGTATTTT. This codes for CASSRSDRASTDTQYF.

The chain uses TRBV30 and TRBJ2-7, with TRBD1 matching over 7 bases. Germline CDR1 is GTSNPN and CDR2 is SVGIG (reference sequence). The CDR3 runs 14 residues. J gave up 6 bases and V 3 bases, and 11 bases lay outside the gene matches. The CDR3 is CAWREQGRGAEQYF. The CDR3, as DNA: TGTGCCTGGAGGGAACAGGGGAGAGGGGCCGAGCAGTACTTC. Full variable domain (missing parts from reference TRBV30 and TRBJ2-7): SQTIHQWPATLVQPVGSPLSLECTVEGTSNPNLYWYRQAAGRGLQLLFYSVGIGQISSEVPQNLSASRPQDRQFILSSKKLLLSDSGFYLCAWREQGRGAEQYFGPGTRLTVT.

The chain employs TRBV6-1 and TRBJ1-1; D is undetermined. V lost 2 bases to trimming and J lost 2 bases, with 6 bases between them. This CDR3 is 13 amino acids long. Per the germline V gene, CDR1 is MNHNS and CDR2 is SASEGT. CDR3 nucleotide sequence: TGTGCCAGCAGTGAAATGGACAACACTGAAGCTTTCTTT. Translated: CASSEMDNTEAFF.

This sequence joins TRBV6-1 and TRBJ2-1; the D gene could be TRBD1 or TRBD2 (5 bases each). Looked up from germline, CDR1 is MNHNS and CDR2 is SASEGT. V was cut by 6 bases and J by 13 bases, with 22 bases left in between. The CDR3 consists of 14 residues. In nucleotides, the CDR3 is TGTGCCAGCAGGGCCGGGACGGTTTCGTCCCCCCAGTTCTTC. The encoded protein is CASRAGTVSSPQFF.

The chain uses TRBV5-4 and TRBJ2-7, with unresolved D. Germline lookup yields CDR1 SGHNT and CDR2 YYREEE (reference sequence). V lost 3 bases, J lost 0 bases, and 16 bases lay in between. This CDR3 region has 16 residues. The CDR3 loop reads CASSWRRTDSSYEQYF. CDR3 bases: TGTGCCAGCAGCTGGCGACGGACGGATAGCTCCTACGAGCAGTACTTC.

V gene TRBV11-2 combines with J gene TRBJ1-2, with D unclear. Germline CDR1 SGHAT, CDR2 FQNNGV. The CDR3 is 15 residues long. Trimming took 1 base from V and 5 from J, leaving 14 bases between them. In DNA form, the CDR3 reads TGTGCCAGCAGCTTAGTCTCGGATTTCTATTATGGCTACACCTTC. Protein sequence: CASSLVSDFYYGYTF.

CDR3 region: CASSLAGGIYEQYF. DNA for the CDR3: TGTGCCAGCAGTCTAGCGGGGGGCATTTACGAGCAGTACTTC. The rearrangement uses TRBV6-5 and TRBJ2-7; 11 nucleotides agree with TRBD2. Germline CDR1 MNHEY, CDR2 SVGAGI. The junction had 4 bases not matched to a gene; V was cut back by 5 bases and J by 4 bases. The length of the CDR3 is 14 residues.

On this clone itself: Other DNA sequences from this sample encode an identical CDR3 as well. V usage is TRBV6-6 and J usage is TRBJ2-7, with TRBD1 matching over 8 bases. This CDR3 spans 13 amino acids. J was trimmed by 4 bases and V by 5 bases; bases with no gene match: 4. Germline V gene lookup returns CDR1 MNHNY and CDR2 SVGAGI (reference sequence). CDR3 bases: TGTGCCAGCAGTCCAGGGGGCGGGTACGAGCAGTACTTC. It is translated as CASSPGGGYEQYF.

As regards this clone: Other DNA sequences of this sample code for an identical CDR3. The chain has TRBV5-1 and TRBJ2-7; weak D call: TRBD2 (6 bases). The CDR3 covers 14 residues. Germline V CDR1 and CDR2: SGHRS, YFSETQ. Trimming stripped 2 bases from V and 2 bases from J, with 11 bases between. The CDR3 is CASSFGGDPYEQYF. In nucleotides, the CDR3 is TGCGCCAGCAGCTTCGGAGGGGACCCCTACGAGCAGTACTTC.

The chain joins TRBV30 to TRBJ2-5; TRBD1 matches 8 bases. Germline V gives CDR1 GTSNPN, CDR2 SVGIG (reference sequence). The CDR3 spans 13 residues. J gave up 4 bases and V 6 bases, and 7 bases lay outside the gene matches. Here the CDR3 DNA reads TGTGCCTGTGATCCAGGGGGCCGAGAGACCCAGTACTTC. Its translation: CACDPGGRETQYF.

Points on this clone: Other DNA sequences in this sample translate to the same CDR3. The CDR3 coding sequence is TGTGCCAGCCGCCGGGGGAGTGAAGCTTTCTTT. Protein: CASRRGSEAFF. V gene TRBV6-5 combines with J gene TRBJ1-1; possible D gene TRBD1, 5 bases. The CDR3 runs 11 residues. Per germline, CDR1 MNHEY and CDR2 SVGAGI. V lost 8 bases to trimming and J lost 7 bases, with 11 bases between them.

CDR3 sequence (DNA): TGTGCCATCAGTGCGACTAGCGGGGGATACAATGAGCAGTTCTTC. Encoded protein: CAISATSGGYNEQFF. The chain recombines TRBV10-3 with TRBJ2-1, with 12 bases aligning to TRBD2. The CDR3 is made up of 15 amino acids. CDR1 and CDR2 (germline): ENHRY, SYGVKD. V gave up 4 bases and J gave up 4 bases; unmatched junction bases: 2.

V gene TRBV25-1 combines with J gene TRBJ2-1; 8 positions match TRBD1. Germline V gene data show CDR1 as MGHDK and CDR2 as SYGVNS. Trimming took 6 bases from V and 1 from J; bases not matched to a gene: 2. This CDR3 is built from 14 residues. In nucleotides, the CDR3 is TGTGCCAGCAGCAGACAGGGGTCCTACAATGAGCAGTTCTTC. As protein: CASSRQGSYNEQFF.